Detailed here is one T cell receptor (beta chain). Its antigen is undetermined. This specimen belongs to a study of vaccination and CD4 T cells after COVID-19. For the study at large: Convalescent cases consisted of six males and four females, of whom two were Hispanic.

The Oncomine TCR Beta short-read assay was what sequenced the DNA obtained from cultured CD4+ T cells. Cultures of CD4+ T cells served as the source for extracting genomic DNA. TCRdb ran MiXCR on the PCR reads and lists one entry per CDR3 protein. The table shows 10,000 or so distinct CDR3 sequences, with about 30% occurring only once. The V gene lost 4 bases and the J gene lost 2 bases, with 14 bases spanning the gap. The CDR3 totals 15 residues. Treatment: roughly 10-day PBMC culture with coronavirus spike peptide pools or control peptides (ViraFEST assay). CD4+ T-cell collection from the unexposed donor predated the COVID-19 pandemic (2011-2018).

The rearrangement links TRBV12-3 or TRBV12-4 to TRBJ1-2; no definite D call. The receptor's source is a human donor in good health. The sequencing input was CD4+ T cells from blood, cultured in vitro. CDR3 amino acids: CASSSRRRSNYGYTF. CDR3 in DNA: TGTGCCAGCAGTTCCAGACGGAGGTCAAACTATGGCTACACCTTC.